In this sample, the clone carrying this T cell receptor (beta chain) turned up a few times. Antigen specificity is unknown. This sample was taken from a study of T cell repertoires in cytomegalovirus infection. Study background: Indications of both CMV infection and matching HLA type were provided by public TCR beta signatures.

TCRdb used MiXCR to reprocess the reads, holding one entry per CDR3 protein. The sample yields under 200,000 distinct CDR3 sequences, approximately 9.6% seen once. The study, taken as a whole, reports: Predominance within the ex vivo response was attributable to HLA-C-restricted CMV-specific TCR beta clonotypes.

The CDR3 extends over 16 amino acids. Germline assignment: CDR1 LNHDA and CDR2 SQIVND (reference sequence). Trimming took 6 bases from V and 4 from J, leaving 16 bases between them. The TCR originated in a human donor in good health (CMV status not recorded). Some clones in this sample may be carry-over from other donors' samples. V and J are TRBV19 and TRBJ1-6, with D unresolved. The specimen was PBMCs. The CDR3 region is CASSPERQDYNSPLHF. The CDR3 bases are TGTGCCAGTAGCCCGGAGCGGCAGGATTATAATTCACCCCTCCACTTT.